This passage covers 30 T cell receptor beta chains from one sample sequenced in a study of T cells after yellow fever vaccination. TCRdb processed the 5' RACE reads anew with MiXCR; each CDR3 protein has one entry. The sample includes 450,000 to 550,000 distinct CDR3 sequences, about 19% of them seen just once. Specimen: PBMCs, collected 15 days after the yellow fever booster vaccination. The receptors were gathered from a man aged 25 to 40 who received the YFV17D yellow fever vaccine.

The chain couples TRBV5-1 to TRBJ2-3; 8 bases map to TRBD2. CDR1 and CDR2 from the germline V gene are SGHRS and YFSETQ. V was clipped by 3 bases and J by 2 bases; unmatched bases: 2. The CDR3 sequence is 14 residues long. The CDR3 here is CASSWTSTTDTQYF. The CDR3 nucleotides are TGCGCCAGCAGCTGGACTAGCACCACAGATACGCAGTATTTT.

This clonotype showed up just a few times. This sequence joins TRBV4-3 and TRBJ2-5; possibly TRBD1 or TRBD2 for D (5 bases each). Germline loops: CDR1 LGHNA, CDR2 YSLEER. The CDR3 has 19 amino acids. V lost 0 bases, J lost 2 bases, and 22 bases lay in between. The CDR3 reads CASSQDPPGTVGDQETQYF. CDR3 in DNA: TGCGCCAGCAGCCAAGATCCCCCAGGGACGGTGGGAGATCAAGAGACCCAGTACTTC.

V usage is TRBV6-1 and J usage is TRBJ2-5; no reliable D call. V gave up 6 bases and J gave up 3 bases, with 11 bases separating them. Looked up from germline, CDR1 is MNHNS and CDR2 is SASEGT. The CDR3 runs to 13 residues. The CDR3 protein is CASRTGIKETQYF. The CDR3 nucleotides are TGTGCCAGCAGGACCGGAATAAAAGAGACCCAGTACTTC.

The J gene is TRBJ2-5, the V gene TRBV5-1, with 10 positions matching TRBD1. V lost 4 bases, J lost 4 bases, and 4 bases stayed unmatched. The CDR3 runs 14 residues. The germline V gene has CDR1 SGHRS and CDR2 YFSETQ. The CDR3 sequence is CASSVGQGLETQYF. DNA for the CDR3: TGCGCCAGCAGCGTGGGACAGGGGCTAGAGACCCAGTACTTC.

The rearrangement joins TRBV23-1 to TRBJ2-2; 9 bases fit TRBD2. Being an ORF, TRBV23-1 has a function that is uncertain. This CDR3 is 19 amino acids long. V dropped 4 bases and J dropped 3; count of bases not matched to a gene: 15. The CDR3 DNA is TGCGCCAGCAGTCCCTGTCAGCCAGAGCGGGAGGTCTACACCGGGGAGCTGTTTTTT. It codes for CASSPCQPEREVYTGELFF.

The CDR3 DNA is TGTGCCAGCAGTGAATCGAAGACCCTGGGCACTGAAGCTTTCTTT. Encoded protein: CASSESKTLGTEAFF. This chain links TRBV25-1 with TRBJ1-1, with D unclear. In germline, CDR1 is MGHDK, CDR2 SYGVNS. CDR3 size: 15 residues. V dropped 1 base and J dropped 4 bases, with 13 bases sitting between them.

This clonotype has just a few counts. The chain links TRBV20-1 to TRBJ2-5; TRBD1 might be the D (5 bases). This CDR3 is 14 amino acids long. The V and J ends lost 4 bases and 4 bases respectively, with 16 bases between them. CDR1 is DFQATT, CDR2 SNEGSKA, per germline (reference sequence). The CDR3 sequence: CSATAPRVGETQYF. The CDR3 region has the DNA TGCAGTGCTACAGCCCCCAGGGTGGGAGAGACCCAGTACTTC.

In this sample, this clonotype turned up a few times. DNA for the CDR3: TGTGCCACCAGGGCCCTCCAGAGGAACTATGGCTACACCTTC. Amino acid sequence: CATRALQRNYGYTF. V is TRBV15 and J is TRBJ1-2; D is uncertain. The CDR3 is made up of 14 amino acids. Germline V lookup: CDR1 LNHNV, CDR2 YYDKDF (reference sequence). V lost 6 bases and J 2 bases, leaving 13 bases between the germline ends.

This clonotype was seen a handful of times. The chain employs TRBV6-2 or TRBV6-3 and TRBJ2-7; TRBD2 is a possible D gene (6 bases). From germline, CDR1 is MNHEY and CDR2 SVGEGT. This CDR3 spans 15 amino acids. V dropped 7 bases and J dropped 3 bases, with 19 bases sitting between them. CDR3 DNA: TGTGCCAGCACTCGACCGGGAGTGGGGGACTACGAGCAGTACTTC. This gives the protein CASTRPGVGDYEQYF.

This chain connects TRBV7-9 to TRBJ2-7, with TRBD2 identical over 14 bases. Trimming removed 4 bases from V and 6 bases from J; junction bases left unmatched: 2. This CDR3 has 14 amino acids. Germline loops: CDR1 SEHNR, CDR2 FQNEAQ (reference sequence). CDR3 loop: CASSSGLAGAEQYF. The CDR3 DNA is TGTGCCAGCAGCTCGGGACTAGCGGGAGCCGAGCAGTACTTC.

This clonotype was found a few times. This CDR3 reads CASSPPASGLYNEQFF. In DNA, the CDR3 is TGTGCCAGCAGTCCCCCGGCTAGCGGCCTCTACAATGAGCAGTTCTTC. The chain carries TRBV6-2 or TRBV6-3 and TRBJ2-1; 7 bases line up with TRBD2. V dropped 5 bases and J dropped 3; count of bases not matched to a gene: 10. CDR3 size: 16 residues. CDR1 and CDR2 from the germline V gene are MNHEY and SVGEGT.

The genes are TRBV4-2 and TRBJ2-5; the D gene is possibly TRBD1 (6 bases). The germline CDR1 and CDR2 sequences are LGHNA and YNFKEQ. V was pared by 1 base and J by 6 bases, with 12 bases between. This CDR3 comprises 14 residues. The CDR3 reads CASSQAGAGQTQYF. The CDR3 DNA reads as TGTGCCAGCAGCCAAGCAGGGGCAGGGCAGACCCAGTACTTC.

This clonotype was seen a few times. The chain combines TRBV5-1 with TRBJ2-7, with 7 bases that match TRBD1. From germline, CDR1 is SGHRS and CDR2 YFSETQ. CDR3 length: 14 residues. V lost 4 bases, J lost 2 bases, and 6 bases stayed unmatched. The CDR3 sequence: CASSDGQVAYEQYF. CDR3 nucleotide sequence: TGCGCCAGCAGCGACGGACAGGTAGCCTACGAGCAGTACTTC.

The chain recombines TRBV18 with TRBJ2-3; 8 nucleotides agree with TRBD1. Trimming at V came to 3 bases and at J to 5 bases, leaving 1 base not matched to a gene. The CDR3 consists of 13 residues. CDR1 is KGHSH and CDR2 is LQKENI in the germline V gene. CDR3 DNA sequence: TGTGCCAGCTCACCTACAGGGGGAGATACGCAGTATTTT. Its protein product is CASSPTGGDTQYF.

The rearrangement joins TRBV27 to TRBJ1-2; 8 positions agree with TRBD1. The J segment lost 7 bases and the V segment lost 3 bases, leaving 4 bases of the junction unmatched. The V gene's germline CDR1 is MNHEY and CDR2 SMNVEV (reference sequence). The CDR3 has 13 amino acids. CDR3 bases: TGTGCCAGCAGTTTCAGGGGGCGCGGTGGCTACACCTTC. This encodes CASSFRGRGGYTF.

This clonotype showed up just once. V usage is TRBV3-1 and J usage is TRBJ2-5, with D uncertain. Germline V gene lookup returns CDR1 LGHDT and CDR2 YNNKEL (reference sequence). This CDR3 has 15 residues. The V end was cut by 3 bases, the J end by 5 bases, with 16 bases between. CDR3 sequence (DNA): TGTGCCAGCAGCCAGACGGGCCTCCGGGTGGAGACCCAGTACTTC. It codes for CASSQTGLRVETQYF.

CDR3 sequence (DNA): TGTGCCACCAGTGACCCATCCCTGAATAGACAGTATCGACTAGCGGGAGAAGAGACCCAGTACTTC. The encoded protein is CATSDPSLNRQYRLAGEETQYF. The V and J genes are TRBV24-1 and TRBJ2-5, with 12 bases that match TRBD2. This CDR3 has 22 residues. J gave up 3 bases and V 4 bases, and 23 bases lay outside the gene matches. Germline lookup yields CDR1 KGHDR and CDR2 SFDVKD.

The V call is TRBV19, the J call TRBJ2-5, with D perhaps matching TRBD1 (6 bases). This CDR3 comprises 13 residues. CDR1 is LNHDA, CDR2 SQIVND, per germline (reference sequence). V dropped 4 bases and J dropped 4 bases, with 10 bases sitting between them. CDR3: CASSSYRAETQYF. The CDR3 DNA sequence: TGTGCCAGTAGTAGCTACAGGGCAGAGACCCAGTACTTC.

This chain joins TRBV19 and TRBJ2-7; D gene uncertain. V gave up 5 bases and J gave up 6 bases, with 17 bases separating them. This CDR3 spans 14 amino acids. Germline CDR1 LNHDA, CDR2 SQIVND (reference sequence). The DNA of the CDR3 is TGTGCCAGTAGTGGCCCGTCCCTGCCCACCGAGCAGTACTTC. Encoded protein: CASSGPSLPTEQYF.

V and J are TRBV20-1 and TRBJ1-1; D unresolved. CDR1 and CDR2 (germline): DFQATT, SNEGSKA (reference sequence). The CDR3 runs 14 residues. DNA for the CDR3: TGCAGGAAAGATAGGACCCTGGGTGGCACTGAAGCTTTCTTT. Amino acid sequence: CRKDRTLGGTEAFF.

Only a few counts were recorded for this clonotype. The chain combines TRBV5-1 with TRBJ2-2; possibly TRBD1 for D (5 bases). This CDR3 spans 15 amino acids. Germline V gene data show CDR1 as SGHRS and CDR2 as YFSETQ. The V end was cut by 0 bases, the J end by 1 base, with 7 bases between. CDR3 sequence: CASSLGTKNTGELFF. The DNA of the CDR3 is TGCGCCAGCAGCTTGGGGACAAAGAACACCGGGGAGCTGTTTTTT.

The chain recombines TRBV11-2 with TRBJ2-7; D remains unclear. The CDR3 consists of 12 residues. CDR1 and CDR2 from the germline V gene are SGHAT and FQNNGV. Trimming cost V 3 bases and J 8 bases, with 11 bases left between them. For the CDR3, the DNA is TGTGCCAGCAGCTTTATCCGGCCGAAGCAGTACTTC. Protein product: CASSFIRPKQYF.

Only a few counts were recorded for this clonotype. The chain employs TRBV7-2 and TRBJ2-5; D is possibly TRBD1 (5 bases). The CDR3 sequence is 16 residues long. Trimming cost V 5 bases and J 1 base, with 17 bases left between them. From germline, CDR1 is SGHTA and CDR2 FQGNSA. The chain's CDR3 is CASSDSFRDSQETQYF. CDR3 sequence (DNA): TGTGCCAGCAGCGATTCCTTCCGAGACAGCCAAGAGACCCAGTACTTC.

This sequence joins TRBV10-1 and TRBJ2-3, with no clear D. The CDR3 length is 12 residues. V lost 1 base and J lost 4, with 3 bases in between. Germline CDR1 and CDR2: WNHNN and SYGVQD (reference sequence). This chain's CDR3 is CASSEFSDTQYF. CDR3 DNA: TGCGCCAGCAGTGAGTTTTCAGATACGCAGTATTTT.

Only one count was recorded for this clonotype. V gene TRBV25-1 combines with J gene TRBJ2-2; either TRBD1 or TRBD2 may fit D (5 bases each). The CDR3 spans 15 residues. Germline assignment: CDR1 MGHDK and CDR2 SYGVNS. Trimming cost V 6 bases and J 3 bases, with 14 bases left between them. The CDR3 loop is CASRTGTEYTGELFF. CDR3 bases: TGTGCCAGCAGGACTGGGACCGAGTACACCGGGGAGCTGTTTTTT.

This clonotype has only a few counts. The V and J genes are TRBV11-2 and TRBJ1-5, with 7 positions matching TRBD1. The CDR3 loop spans 16 amino acids. J was trimmed by 5 bases and V by 5 bases; bases with no gene match: 12. CDR1 and CDR2 from the germline V gene are SGHAT and FQNNGV. CDR3 loop: CASSKDPWTGYQPQHF. Here the CDR3 DNA reads TGTGCCAGCAGCAAAGATCCTTGGACAGGCTATCAGCCCCAGCATTTT.

The chain links TRBV7-2 to TRBJ2-2, with 9 bases lining up with TRBD2. The CDR3 has 15 amino acids. The V gene end was trimmed by 10 bases and the J gene end by 4 bases; junction bases not matched to a gene: 10. Germline assignment: CDR1 SGHTA and CDR2 FQGNSA. The chain's CDR3 is CATISGSGVTGELFF. In DNA form, the CDR3 reads TGTGCCACGATTAGCGGGAGTGGTGTCACCGGGGAGCTGTTTTTT.

The chain links TRBV10-3 to TRBJ2-1; 7 positions match TRBD1. Trimming took 2 bases from V and 4 from J; bases not matched to a gene: 5. CDR3 size: 15 residues. Per germline, CDR1 ENHRY and CDR2 SYGVKD. As DNA, the CDR3 is TGTGCCATCAGTGAGAACAGGGGCCTATACAATGAGCAGTTCTTC. As protein: CAISENRGLYNEQFF.

This clonotype was seen only a few times. V is TRBV7-2 and J is TRBJ2-1; 11 nucleotides align to TRBD2. The CDR3 runs 15 residues. V dropped 5 bases and J dropped 6; count of bases not matched to a gene: 6. Germline V lookup: CDR1 SGHTA, CDR2 FQGNSA. The CDR3 loop is CASSVPGTSGNEQFF. CDR3 in DNA: TGTGCCAGCAGCGTACCCGGGACTAGCGGCAATGAGCAGTTCTTC.

This chain uses TRBV7-2 with TRBJ2-7; maybe TRBD1 (6 bases). This CDR3 has 14 residues. The V and J ends lost 1 base and 3 bases respectively, with 10 bases between them. Germline CDR1 is SGHTA and CDR2 is FQGNSA. This CDR3 reads CASSLGQDSYEQYF. The CDR3 bases are TGTGCCAGCAGCTTAGGGCAGGACAGCTACGAGCAGTACTTC.